This TCR beta chain was recovered during a study of T cell responses to AZD1222 COVID-19 vaccine. Regarding the study as a whole: Spike was spanned by vaccine-associated CD4 TCRs, with dominance at 160-218 and 743-854.

Germline V gene sequence: CDR1 SGHKS, CDR2 YYEKEE (reference sequence). V shed 4 bases, J shed 4 bases, and the junction held 16 bases outside the gene matches. The CDR3 runs to 17 residues. Concerning this clone: Its target is unknown.

Generated by immunoSEQ multiplex PCR, the TCRdb table keeps only in-frame clones and is missing some. Of 100,000 to 150,000 clones in the sample, 88% were seen once. The sample here was peripheral blood, taken on day 0 of AZD1222 vaccination. The chain recombines TRBV5-5 with TRBJ1-1, with TRBD1 identical over 7 bases. The source is an adult in good health. CDR3: CASSLRQGSRVGTEAFF. The DNA for the CDR3 is TGTGCCAGCAGCCTTAGACAGGGTAGTAGGGTTGGCACTGAAGCTTTCTTT. Filled out from reference TRBV5-5 and TRBJ1-1, the complete variable domain reads DAGVTQSPTHLIKTRGQQVTLRCSPISGHKSVSWYQQVLGQGPQFIFQYYEKEERGRGNFPDRFSARQFPNYSSELNVNALLLGDSALYLCASSLRQGSRVGTEAFFGQGTRLTVV.